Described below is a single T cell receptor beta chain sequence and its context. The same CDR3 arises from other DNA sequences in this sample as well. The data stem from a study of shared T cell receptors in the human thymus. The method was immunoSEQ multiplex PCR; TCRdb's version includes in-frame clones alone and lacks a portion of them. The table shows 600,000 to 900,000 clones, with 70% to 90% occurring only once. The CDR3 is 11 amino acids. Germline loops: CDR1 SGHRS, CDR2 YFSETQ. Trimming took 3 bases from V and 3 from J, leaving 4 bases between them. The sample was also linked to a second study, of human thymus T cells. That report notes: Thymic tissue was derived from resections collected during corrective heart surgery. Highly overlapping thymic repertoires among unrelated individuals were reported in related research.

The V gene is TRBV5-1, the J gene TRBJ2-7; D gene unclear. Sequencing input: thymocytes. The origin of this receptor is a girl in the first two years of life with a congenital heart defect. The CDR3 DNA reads TGCGCCAGCAGCTCGTACTACGAGCAGTACTTC. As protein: CASSSYYEQYF.